This T cell receptor beta chain was sequenced in a study of PD-L1 blockade in urothelial cancer. Study summary: Prior chemotherapy ranged from 0 to 3 regimens per patient. Investigators checked blood 3 weeks (second dose) and 6 weeks after treatment start.

Synthetic spike-ins, TCR analog templates, were added into each PCR. Method: immunoSEQ multiplex PCR; TCRdb's copy keeps in-frame clones and lacks some. This sample has approximately 52,000 clones, with roughly 80% found just once. In germline, CDR1 is SEHNR, CDR2 FQNEAQ (reference sequence). Trimming at V came to 4 bases and at J to 1 base, leaving 0 bases not matched to a gene. This CDR3 is built from 14 residues. This clone showed up just a few times. Time point described: pretreatment peripheral blood. Patient disease was locally advanced or metastatic urothelial carcinoma. The chain employs TRBV7-9 and TRBJ1-5, with TRBD1 identical over 8 bases. The starting material was PBMCs, obtained around atezolizumab (anti-PD-L1) treatment. The TCR comes from a man in his 70s with urothelial cancer. CDR3 DNA sequence: TGTGCCAGCAGCTGGACAGGGAGCAATCAGCCCCAGCATTTT. Translation: CASSWTGSNQPQHF.